The 11 T cell receptor beta chains presented below share a single source sample, sequenced in a study of control samples from healthy donors and cancer patients. TCRdb keeps only in-frame clones here, not all; method: immunoSEQ multiplex PCR. This sample carries approximately 210,000 clones, around 93% of them seen once, and the ten largest clones take 1.5% to 2%. Sequencing was done on a sample of blood. These receptors came from a man younger than 40 in good health.

V and J are TRBV4-1 and TRBJ1-2; 9 bases agree with TRBD1. The CDR3 totals 14 residues. The V gene end was trimmed by 5 bases and the J gene end by 4 bases; junction bases not matched to a gene: 5. The germline V gene encodes CDR1 MGHRA and CDR2 YSYEKL. The CDR3 DNA follows: TGCGCCAGCAGCGCTGGACAGGGGACCTATGGCTACACCTTC. Protein: CASSAGQGTYGYTF.

The chain joins TRBV3-1 (or the pseudogene TRBV3-2) to TRBJ1-6, with TRBD1 matching 11 bases. The V segment lost 5 bases and the J segment 9 bases; nucleotides outside the gene matches: 3. This CDR3 contains 14 residues. In germline, CDR1 is LGHDT, CDR2 YNNKEL (reference sequence). The CDR3 DNA reads as TGTGCCAGCAGCTGGACAGGGGGCACTTCACCCCTCCACTTT. Protein: CASSWTGGTSPLHF.

This clone has only a few counts. This sequence joins TRBV6-1 and TRBJ1-4, with no clear D. V lost 3 bases, J lost 8 bases, and 10 bases lay in between. This CDR3 region has 13 residues. Germline V gives CDR1 MNHNS, CDR2 SASEGT. DNA for the CDR3: TGTGCCAGCAGTGAGTCCGGACCCGAAAAACTGTTTTTT. This translates into CASSESGPEKLFF.

The CDR3 is CASSYSTGQTIQYF. The CDR3 DNA follows: TGTGCCAGCAGCTACTCGACAGGGCAGACCATTCAGTACTTC. This chain joins TRBV11-2 and TRBJ2-4; 7 positions match TRBD1. CDR3 length equals 14 residues. Germline CDR1 is SGHAT and CDR2 is FQNNGV. Trimming took 4 bases from V and 9 from J; bases not matched to a gene: 9.

This chain links TRBV19 with TRBJ1-5; D perhaps matches TRBD1 (6 bases). Germline V gene sequence: CDR1 LNHDA, CDR2 SQIVND (reference sequence). This CDR3 comprises 16 residues. Trimming cost V 7 bases and J 1 base, with 17 bases left between them. The CDR3 reads CASKIGGPRSNQPQHF. The CDR3 nucleotides are TGTGCCAGTAAAATCGGGGGGCCCCGAAGCAATCAGCCCCAGCATTTT.

This clone was recorded once. The rearrangement links TRBV5-1 to TRBJ1-2; possibly TRBD1 for D (5 bases). CDR1 is SGHRS, CDR2 YFSETQ, per germline. This CDR3 comprises 14 residues. The V end lost 0 bases, the J end lost 4 bases, and 10 bases lay between the germline ends. CDR3 in DNA: TGCGCCAGCAGCTTGGCCCTAGACAGCTATGGCTACACCTTC. Its protein product is CASSLALDSYGYTF.

The chain has TRBV19 and TRBJ2-6; D is unclear. V was trimmed by 5 bases and J by 8 bases, leaving 10 bases between them. The germline V gene encodes CDR1 LNHDA and CDR2 SQIVND (reference sequence). This CDR3 region has 13 residues. CDR3 sequence reads: CASSGHPSNVLTF. The CDR3 bases are TGTGCCAGTAGTGGCCATCCGTCCAACGTCCTGACTTTC.

This chain links TRBV19 with TRBJ2-7; possible D gene TRBD1, 7 bases. CDR1 and CDR2 (germline): LNHDA, SQIVND (reference sequence). Trimming left V 10 bases short and J 2 bases short, with 18 bases between. The CDR3 sequence is 14 residues long. CDR3 residues: CATNQEGATYEQYF. CDR3 in DNA: TGTGCCACCAATCAGGAGGGGGCCACCTACGAGCAGTACTTC.

The rearrangement links TRBV19 to TRBJ1-6; D unclear. The germline V gene has CDR1 LNHDA and CDR2 SQIVND (reference sequence). The germline V and J ends were trimmed by 2 bases and 6 bases, with 8 bases remaining between them. The CDR3 consists of 14 residues. CDR3 loop: CASSIRQTNSPLHF. The CDR3 DNA reads as TGTGCCAGTAGTATAAGACAAACTAATTCACCCCTCCACTTT. Drawing the rest from reference TRBV19 and TRBJ1-6, the complete variable domain is DGGITQSPKYLFRKEGQNVTLSCEQNLNHDAMYWYRQDPGQGLRLIYYSQIVNDFQKGDIAEGYSVSREKKESFPLTVTSAQKNPTAFYLCASSIRQTNSPLHFGNGTRLTVT.

The chain joins TRBV30 to TRBJ2-7, with D possibly being TRBD2 (5 bases). The CDR3 length is 17 residues. Trimming shortened V by 2 bases and J by 5 bases, and 25 bases separated the two germline ends. CDR1 and CDR2 from the germline V gene are GTSNPN and SVGIG (reference sequence). The CDR3 bases are TGTGCCTGGAGTCTTCCAGCCGGGAACCCGGCGGGCCACGAGCAGTACTTC. Protein product: CAWSLPAGNPAGHEQYF.

To note about this clone: A junction boundary mismatches the germline segment, possibly from a read error. The chain carries TRBV12-3 or TRBV12-4 and TRBJ2-1; the match to TRBD1 covers 8 bases. The CDR3 spans 12 residues. The CDR3, as DNA: TGTGCCAGCAATTCAGGGGGCGCTAGCTCGGTCTTC. Residues: CASNSGGASSVF.